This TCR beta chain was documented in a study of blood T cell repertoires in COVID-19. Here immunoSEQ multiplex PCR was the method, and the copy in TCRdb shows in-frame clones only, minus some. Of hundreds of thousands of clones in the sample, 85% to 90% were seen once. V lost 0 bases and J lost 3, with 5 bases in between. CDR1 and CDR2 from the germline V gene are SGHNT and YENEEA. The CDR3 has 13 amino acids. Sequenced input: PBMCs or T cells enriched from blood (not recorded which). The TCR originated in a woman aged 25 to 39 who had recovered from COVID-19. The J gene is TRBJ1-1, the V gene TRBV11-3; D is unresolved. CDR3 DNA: TGTGCCAGCAGCTTAGAGAGGGACACTGAAGCTTTCTTT. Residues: CASSLERDTEAFF.